A selection of T cell receptor beta chains follows, all from one sample in a study of cytomegalovirus exposure and HLA in healthy donors. Clones were sequenced by immunoSEQ multiplex PCR, and TCRdb holds only the in-frame ones, with some missing. The sample records some 100,000 clones, over 75% being singletons. The sequencing sample was made of PBMCs. Every receptor here comes from a girl aged 2 to 9 in good health and CMV-seropositive. Both conserved end residues are part of each CDR3. The order of the fields is J gene, clone size, D gene, V gene, CDR3 protein, CDR3 DNA. D genes are given only for firm matches. Part of the rows lack a size; the others show once, few, many or a class for expanded clones.

J gene: TRBJ2-2; clone size: NA; D gene: TRBD1; V gene: TRBV10-3; CDR3 protein: CAISEWTGGNTGELFF; CDR3 DNA: TGTGCCATCAGTGAGTGGACAGGGGGAAACACCGGGGAGCTGTTTTTT
J gene: TRBJ2-1; clone size: once; D gene: TRBD1; V gene: TRBV25-1; CDR3 protein: CASSRTGAISEQFF; CDR3 DNA: TGTGCCAGCAGCCGGACAGGGGCGATTTCTGAGCAGTTCTTC
J gene: TRBJ2-3; clone size: NA; D gene: NA; V gene: TRBV6-6; CDR3 protein: CASSSSVQAGTDTQYF; CDR3 DNA: TGTGCCAGCAGTTCCTCAGTACAGGCTGGCACAGATACGCAGTATTTT
J gene: TRBJ1-5; clone size: NA; D gene: NA; V gene: TRBV28; CDR3 protein: CASVGGLSPQHF; CDR3 DNA: TGTGCCAGCGTCGGAGGTCTGTCACCCCAGCATTTT
J gene: TRBJ1-1; clone size: NA; D gene: NA; V gene: TRBV7-9; CDR3 protein: CASSSYDSTEAFF; CDR3 DNA: TGTGCCAGCAGCTCCTACGATAGCACTGAAGCTTTCTTT
J gene: TRBJ2-1; clone size: NA; D gene: TRBD2; V gene: TRBV4-2; CDR3 protein: CASSQEGGLHNEQFF; CDR3 DNA: TGTGCCAGCAGCCAAGAGGGGGGACTACACAATGAGCAGTTCTTC
J gene: TRBJ1-1; clone size: NA; D gene: TRBD1; V gene: TRBV10-3; CDR3 protein: CATSAGPTGMNTEAFF; CDR3 DNA: TGTGCCACCTCTGCGGGACCGACAGGGATGAACACTGAAGCTTTCTTT
J gene: TRBJ2-7; clone size: NA; D gene: NA; V gene: TRBV5-8; CDR3 protein: CASSLAGGQFYEQYF; CDR3 DNA: TGTGCCAGCAGCTTGGCCGGTGGACAGTTTTACGAGCAGTACTTC
J gene: TRBJ1-4; clone size: few; D gene: NA; V gene: TRBV2; CDR3 protein: CASLTGWGNEKLFF; CDR3 DNA: TGTGCCAGCTTAACAGGGTGGGGGAATGAAAAACTGTTTTTT
J gene: TRBJ2-1; clone size: NA; D gene: NA; V gene: TRBV7-6; CDR3 protein: CASSLALNNEQFF; CDR3 DNA: TGTGCCAGCAGCTTAGCGCTAAACAATGAGCAGTTCTTC
J gene: TRBJ2-4; clone size: NA; D gene: TRBD1; V gene: TRBV7-2; CDR3 protein: CASSPGQGNIQYF; CDR3 DNA: TGTGCCAGCAGCCCGGGACAGGGGAACATTCAGTACTTC
J gene: TRBJ2-1; clone size: once; D gene: TRBD2; V gene: TRBV4-1; CDR3 protein: CASSQALLAGPNEQFF; CDR3 DNA: TGCGCCAGCAGCCAAGCTCTACTAGCGGGGCCCAATGAGCAGTTCTTC
J gene: TRBJ2-2; clone size: NA; D gene: NA; V gene: TRBV19; CDR3 protein: CASIDRSTGELFF; CDR3 DNA: TGTGCCAGTATCGACAGGTCCACCGGGGAGCTGTTTTTT
J gene: TRBJ1-5; clone size: NA; D gene: NA; V gene: TRBV4-1; CDR3 protein: CASSQEGRGWNQPQHF; CDR3 DNA: TGCGCCAGCAGCCAAGAGGGGAGGGGATGGAATCAGCCCCAGCATTTT
J gene: TRBJ2-7; clone size: NA; D gene: TRBD1; V gene: TRBV6-5; CDR3 protein: CASRDHGTGGYEQYF; CDR3 DNA: TGTGCCAGCAGGGACCACGGGACAGGGGGCTACGAGCAGTACTTC
J gene: TRBJ2-2; clone size: NA; D gene: NA; V gene: TRBV29-1; CDR3 protein: CSVVAASPGELFF; CDR3 DNA: TGCAGCGTTGTTGCGGCATCACCCGGGGAGCTGTTTTTT
J gene: TRBJ1-1; clone size: NA; D gene: NA; V gene: TRBV25-1; CDR3 protein: CASSRRDTEAFF; CDR3 DNA: TGTGCCAGCAGCCGCCGGGACACTGAAGCTTTCTTT